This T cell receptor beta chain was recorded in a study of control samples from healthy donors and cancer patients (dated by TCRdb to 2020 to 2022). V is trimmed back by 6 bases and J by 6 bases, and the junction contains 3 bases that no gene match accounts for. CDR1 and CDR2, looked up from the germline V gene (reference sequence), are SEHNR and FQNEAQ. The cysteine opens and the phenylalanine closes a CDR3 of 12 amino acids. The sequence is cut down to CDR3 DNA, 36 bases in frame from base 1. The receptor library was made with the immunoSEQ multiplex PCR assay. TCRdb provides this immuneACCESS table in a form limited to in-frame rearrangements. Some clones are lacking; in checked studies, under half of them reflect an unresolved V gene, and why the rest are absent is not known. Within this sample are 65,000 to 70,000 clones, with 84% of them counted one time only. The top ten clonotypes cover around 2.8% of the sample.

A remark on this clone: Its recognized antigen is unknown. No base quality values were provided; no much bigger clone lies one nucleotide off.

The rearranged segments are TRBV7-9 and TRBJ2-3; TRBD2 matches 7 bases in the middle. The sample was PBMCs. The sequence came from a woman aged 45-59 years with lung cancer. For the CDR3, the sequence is CASRSRGDTQYF. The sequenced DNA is TGTGCCAGCAGGTCGCGGGGGGATACGCAGTATTTT. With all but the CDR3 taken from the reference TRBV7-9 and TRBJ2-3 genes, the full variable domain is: DTGVSQNPRHKITKRGQNVTFRCDPISEHNRLYWYRQTLGQGPEFLTYFQNEAQLEKSRLLSDRFSAERPKGSFSTLEIQRTEQGDSAMYLCASRSRGDTQYFGPGTRLTVL.